This TCR beta chain was sequenced in a study of CD8 T cells in Susac syndrome. Random hexamers were used to reverse transcribe an amount of about 0.45 to 1 ug RNA. Using its own MiXCR run on the immunoSEQ multiplex PCR reads, TCRdb lists one record per CDR3 protein. The sample has over 130,000 distinct CDR3 sequences; 95% are singletons. The ends were cut back, 4 bases at V and 6 bases at J, with 12 bases in the middle. The CDR3 loop spans 12 amino acids. Per germline, CDR1 GTSNPN and CDR2 SVGIG (reference sequence). The rearrangement links TRBV30 to TRBJ1-2; D not certain. The sample comprised CD4+ T cells from PBMCs. The source is a human donor with multiple sclerosis. DNA of the CDR3: TGTGCCTGGACTCCCGGAGGAGATGGCTACACCTTC. Translating gives CAWTPGGDGYTF.